A selection of T cell receptor beta chains follows, all from one sample in a study of molecular identifiers for immune sequencing clone quantification. Each CDR3 protein gets one entry after TCRdb re-called the PCR reads with MiXCR. The sample yields more than 300,000 distinct CDR3 sequences, about a fifth seen once. Sequencing was carried out using naive CD8+ T cells from blood, with Jurkat cell RNA spiked in. The origin of the receptors is a human donor in good health. Some libraries in this study had Jurkat cell RNA spiked in. CDR3s include the opening cysteine and the closing phenylalanine or tryptophan. The order of the fields is D gene, J gene, V gene, clone size, CDR3 DNA, CDR3 protein. D genes are given only for firm matches. Size tells how often a clone was seen (once, few, many) or the class of an expanded clone, and some rows leave it out.

>-|TRBJ2-3|TRBV19|many
TGTGCCAGTAGTATAGATGACGGCACGAGACACGATACGCAGTATTTT
CASSIDDGTRHDTQYF
>-|TRBJ1-1|TRBV7-9|few
TGTGCCAGCAGCGCCTCAAAGAATTGGGACACTGAAGCTTTCTTT
CASSASKNWDTEAFF
>TRBD2|TRBJ2-3|TRBV7-3|-
TGTGCCAGCAGCCCCACTAGCGGGAGTGTAACAGATACGCAGTATTTT
CASSPTSGSVTDTQYF
>-|TRBJ2-7|TRBV4-2|few
TGTGCCAGCAGCCAGTACAGCTCCTACGAGCAGTACTTC
CASSQYSSYEQYF
>-|TRBJ2-3|TRBV10-3|-
TGTGCCATCATGGGGGAAAGCACAGATACGCAGTATTTT
CAIMGESTDTQYF
>-|TRBJ1-5|TRBV6-6|few
TGTGCCAGCACCTACGGGACGATGGCAGATCAGCCCCAGCATTTT
CASTYGTMADQPQHF
>-|TRBJ2-5|TRBV30|few
TGTGCCTGGAGTGGTACAGGCGGACAAGAGACCCAGTACTTC
CAWSGTGGQETQYF
>-|TRBJ2-1|TRBV11-3|-
TGTGCCAGCAGCGAGGCCCCTCAAAGCTCCTACAATGAGCAGTTCTTC
CASSEAPQSSYNEQFF
>-|TRBJ2-4|TRBV5-6|many
TGTGCCAGCAGCGGATCGGAAAACATTCAGTACTTC
CASSGSENIQYF
>-|TRBJ1-1|TRBV30|-
TGTGCCTGGAGTGTAGCAGGGGTGAGCACTGAAGCTTTCTTT
CAWSVAGVSTEAFF
>-|TRBJ1-5|TRBV6-2/TRBV6-3|many
TGTGCCAGCAGTTACTCAGCTCAGCCCCAGCATTTT
CASSYSAQPQHF
>TRBD1|TRBJ1-5|TRBV4-1|-
TGCGCCAGCAGCCATACCACAGGGGTGAGCAATCAGCCCCAGCATTTT
CASSHTTGVSNQPQHF
>-|TRBJ2-7|TRBV7-2|many
TGTGCCAGCACCTTGACGGCAGGGAGCTCCTACGAGCAGTACTTC
CASTLTAGSSYEQYF
>-|TRBJ2-1|TRBV6-2/TRBV6-3|-
TGTGCCAGCATCTCCGATTTTGAGCAGTTCTTC
CASISDFEQFF
>-|TRBJ1-5|TRBV20-1|many
TGCAGTGCTAGGGCCCCCGGAGGGACGGATCAGCCCCAGCATTTT
CSARAPGGTDQPQHF
>-|TRBJ2-1|TRBV5-6|many
TGTGCCAGCAGCTTGTTTACCCGGAACTACAATGAGCAGTTCTTC
CASSLFTRNYNEQFF
>-|TRBJ2-7|TRBV18|few
TGTGCCAGCTCACCCGAGAGGTTATACTACGAGCAGTACTTC
CASSPERLYYEQYF
>-|TRBJ1-5|TRBV19|-
TGTGCCAGTAGTAAGGACGAACCGTATCAGCCCCAGCATTTT
CASSKDEPYQPQHF
>-|TRBJ1-1|TRBV7-2|many
TGTGCCAGCAGCTCCAGTGGGAACACTGAAGCTTTCTTT
CASSSSGNTEAFF
>-|TRBJ2-1|TRBV13|-
TGTGCCAGCAGCTTAAATAAAGGATCCCCGGAGTTCTTC
CASSLNKGSPEFF
>TRBD1|TRBJ1-6|TRBV20-1|few
TGCAGTGCCAGACGACCGGGACAGGGAGACTATAATTCACCCCTCCACTTT
CSARRPGQGDYNSPLHF
>-|TRBJ1-1|TRBV29-1|many
TGCAGCGGTAGGGACGGTGAAGCTTTCTTT
CSGRDGEAFF
>TRBD2|TRBJ2-3|TRBV9|few
TGTGCCAGCAGCGGCGCTGGGGGAGCGGGAGGGATCACAGATACGCAGTATTTT
CASSGAGGAGGITDTQYF
>-|TRBJ2-5|TRBV7-9|many
TGTGCCAGCAGCCGCGACTGGGAGGAGACCCAGTACTTC
CASSRDWEETQYF
>-|TRBJ2-5|TRBV5-5|many
TGTGCCAGCAGCCTAGGGGACTGGGGAGGAGAGACCCAGTACTTC
CASSLGDWGGETQYF
>-|TRBJ1-6|TRBV30|once
TGTGCCGGTGACCATGGACAGAGATCACCCCTCCACTTT
CAGDHGQRSPLHF
>-|TRBJ1-1|TRBV9|many
TGTGCCAGCAGCGTATCCGATATTGGTTCGGGGTTAGTGTCCACTGAAGCTTTCTTT
CASSVSDIGSGLVSTEAFF
>-|TRBJ2-3|TRBV6-2/TRBV6-3|few
TGTGCCAGCAGTTACTCGATCGGGGTTATAGGGTCAGATACGCAGTATTTT
CASSYSIGVIGSDTQYF
>-|TRBJ1-2|TRBV6-2/TRBV6-3|many
TGTGCCAGCAGTTCCACCGGGACGGATGGCTACACCTTC
CASSSTGTDGYTF
>-|TRBJ1-1|TRBV29-1|many
TGCAGCGTTGAAGAGGGTCTGAACACTGAAGCTTTCTTT
CSVEEGLNTEAFF
>-|TRBJ2-7|TRBV27|few
TGTGCCAGCAGTTTCTCATGGGGCAGCAACTCCTACGAGCAGTACTTC
CASSFSWGSNSYEQYF
>-|TRBJ2-7|TRBV11-2|many
TGTGCCAGCAGCTTAGGGCCGGGGCTCTCCTACGAGCAGTACTTC
CASSLGPGLSYEQYF
>TRBD1|TRBJ2-3|TRBV30|-
TGTGCCCAGGACAGGGAAAGTGATACGCAGTATTTT
CAQDRESDTQYF
>-|TRBJ2-7|TRBV5-5|many
TGTGCCAGCAGCCTAAGTACAGGAACCTACGAGCAGTACTTC
CASSLSTGTYEQYF
>TRBD2|TRBJ2-3|TRBV5-6|few
TGTGCCAGCAGCTTGGCGGGAGGGCCTAAGGATACGCAGTATTTT
CASSLAGGPKDTQYF
>-|TRBJ2-5|TRBV5-1|once
TGCGCCACCACACCCGGGCCAGGAAAGGGGGAAGAGGCCCAGTACTTC
CATTPGPGKGEEAQYF
>TRBD2|TRBJ2-1|TRBV9|many
TGTGCCAGCAAAAGGGCGGGGGGGTACAATGAGCAGTTCTTC
CASKRAGGYNEQFF
>TRBD1|TRBJ2-1|TRBV29-1|many
TGCAGCGGACAGGGACCTTACAATGAGCAGTTCTTC
CSGQGPYNEQFF
>-|TRBJ1-1|TRBV1|many
TGCACCAGCAGCCAGGATCGGGAGGGCAGCCAAGTCGAAACTGAAGCTTTCTTT
CTSSQDREGSQVETEAFF
>-|TRBJ1-5|TRBV30|few
TGTGCCTGGAGTGTACTGCCGTATCAGCCCCAGCATTTT
CAWSVLPYQPQHF
>-|TRBJ2-1|TRBV27|-
TGTGCCAGCAGTTATCTGGACGCCGGTTTGGGGAATGAGCAGTTCTTC
CASSYLDAGLGNEQFF
>TRBD1|TRBJ1-6|TRBV5-1|many
TGCGCCAGCAGCCCGGCCCGGGACAGCTATAATTCACCCCTCCACTTT
CASSPARDSYNSPLHF
>-|TRBJ1-1|TRBV20-1|-
TGCAGTGCTAGAGATGCTACGCTGAACACTGAAGCTTTCTTT
CSARDATLNTEAFF
>-|TRBJ1-1|TRBV4-1|-
TGCGCCAGCAGCCTAGAGACAGTGGCCAACACTGAAGCTTTCTTT
CASSLETVANTEAFF
>TRBD2|TRBJ2-1|TRBV20-1|few
TGCAGTGCTAGAGATGGAGGTGGGGGGGTTAGGTACAATGAGCAGTTCTTC
CSARDGGGGVRYNEQFF
>TRBD1|TRBJ2-3|TRBV6-6|many
TGTGCCAGCAGTTACGCGGACAGGACAGATACGCAGTATTTT
CASSYADRTDTQYF
>-|TRBJ2-3|TRBV15|-
TGTGCCACCAGCAGGGATGAGGGGCTCCGGTTCGATACGCAGTATTTT
CATSRDEGLRFDTQYF
>TRBD1|TRBJ2-3|TRBV7-6|-
TGTGCCAGCAGCTTACACCGGGACAGGGGGATAGTAGATACGCAGTATTTT
CASSLHRDRGIVDTQYF
>-|TRBJ2-5|TRBV19|-
TGTGCCAGTAGTCCCGGGAACAGAAACCAAGAGACCCAGTACTTC
CASSPGNRNQETQYF
>-|TRBJ1-1|TRBV6-2/TRBV6-3|many
TGTGCCAGCAGTCACGGGAAGACGGGGACTGAAGCTTTCTTT
CASSHGKTGTEAFF
>-|TRBJ2-2|TRBV12-3/TRBV12-4|many
TGTGCCAGCAGTTTACAAGCGTTTGCGAACACCGGGGAGCTGTTTTTT
CASSLQAFANTGELFF
>-|TRBJ1-5|TRBV7-2|many
TGTGCCAGCAGCGCTACAGCCGGGGGCGGGCAGCCCCAGCATTTT
CASSATAGGGQPQHF
>-|TRBJ1-4|TRBV30|few
TGTGCCTGGAGCTCAGGAAAATCCCAGAGCGATGAAAAACTGTTTTTT
CAWSSGKSQSDEKLFF
>TRBD1|TRBJ2-1|TRBV12-3/TRBV12-4|many
TGTGCCAGCAGCCAAACATTCTCCAGGACAGGGGGGCAACGTTCCTTATACAATGAGCAGTTCTTC
CASSQTFSRTGGQRSLYNEQFF
>TRBD1|TRBJ1-1|TRBV7-9|many
TGTGCCAGCAGCTCGACAGGGGCTCACACTGAAGCTTTCTTT
CASSSTGAHTEAFF